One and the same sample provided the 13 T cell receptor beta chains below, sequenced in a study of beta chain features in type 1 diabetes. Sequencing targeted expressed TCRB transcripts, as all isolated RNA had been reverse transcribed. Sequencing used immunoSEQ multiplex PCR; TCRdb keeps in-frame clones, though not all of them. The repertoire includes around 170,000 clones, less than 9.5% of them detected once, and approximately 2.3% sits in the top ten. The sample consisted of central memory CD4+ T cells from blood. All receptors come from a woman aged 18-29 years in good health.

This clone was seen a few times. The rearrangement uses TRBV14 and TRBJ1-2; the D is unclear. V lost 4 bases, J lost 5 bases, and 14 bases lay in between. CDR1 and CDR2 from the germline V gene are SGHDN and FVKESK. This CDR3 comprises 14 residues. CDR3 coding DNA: TGTGCCAGCAGCCGAGACACGAAACAATATGGCTACACCTTC. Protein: CASSRDTKQYGYTF.

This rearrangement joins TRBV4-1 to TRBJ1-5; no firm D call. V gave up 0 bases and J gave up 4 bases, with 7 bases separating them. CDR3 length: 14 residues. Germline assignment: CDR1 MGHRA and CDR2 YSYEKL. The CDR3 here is CASSQEQTNQPQHF. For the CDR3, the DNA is TGCGCCAGCAGCCAAGAACAGACAAATCAGCCCCAGCATTTT.

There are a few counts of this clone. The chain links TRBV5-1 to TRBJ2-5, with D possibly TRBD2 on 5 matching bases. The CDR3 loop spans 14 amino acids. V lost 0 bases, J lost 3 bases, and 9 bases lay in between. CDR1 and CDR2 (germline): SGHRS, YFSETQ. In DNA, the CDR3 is TGCGCCAGCAGCTTGGATGTCGGGGAAGAGACCCAGTACTTC. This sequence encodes CASSLDVGEETQYF. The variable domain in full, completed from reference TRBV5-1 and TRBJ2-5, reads KAGVTQTPRYLIKTRGQQVTLSCSPISGHRSVSWYQQTPGQGLQFLFEYFSETQRNKGNFPGRFSGRQFSNSRSEMNVSTLELGDSALYLCASSLDVGEETQYFGPGTRLLVL.

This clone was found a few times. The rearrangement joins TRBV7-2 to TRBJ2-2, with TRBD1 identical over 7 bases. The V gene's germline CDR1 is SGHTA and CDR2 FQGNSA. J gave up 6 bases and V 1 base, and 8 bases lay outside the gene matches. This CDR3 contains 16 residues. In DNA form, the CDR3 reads TGTGCCAGCAGCTTAGGACAGGGCGAAGGTCCCGGGGAGCTGTTTTTT. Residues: CASSLGQGEGPGELFF. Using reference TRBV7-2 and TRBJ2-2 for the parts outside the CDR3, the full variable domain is GAGVSQSPSNKVTEKGKDVELRCDPISGHTALYWYRQSLGQGLEFLIYFQGNSAPDKSGLPSDRFSAERTGGSVSTLTIQRTQQEDSAVYLCASSLGQGEGPGELFFGEGSRLTVL.

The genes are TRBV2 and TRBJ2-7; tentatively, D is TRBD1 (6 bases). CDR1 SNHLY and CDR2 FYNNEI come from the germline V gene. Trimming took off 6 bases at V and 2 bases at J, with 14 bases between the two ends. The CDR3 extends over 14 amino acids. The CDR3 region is CASSRDRRTYEQYF. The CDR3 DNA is TGTGCCAGCAGCAGAGACAGGCGAACCTACGAGCAGTACTTC.

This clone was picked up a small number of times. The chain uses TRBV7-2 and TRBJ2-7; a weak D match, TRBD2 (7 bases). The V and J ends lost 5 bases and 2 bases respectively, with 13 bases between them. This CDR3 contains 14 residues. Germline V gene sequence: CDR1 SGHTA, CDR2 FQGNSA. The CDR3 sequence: CASSPYGGPYEQYF. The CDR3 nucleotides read TGTGCCAGCAGCCCCTACGGGGGGCCCTACGAGCAGTACTTC.

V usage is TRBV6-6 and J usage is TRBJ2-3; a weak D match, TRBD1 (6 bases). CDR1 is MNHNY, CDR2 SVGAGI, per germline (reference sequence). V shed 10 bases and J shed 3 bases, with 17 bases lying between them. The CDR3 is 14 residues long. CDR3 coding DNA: TGTGCCACCATGAGGGGGAAGAGGACAGATACGCAGTATTTT. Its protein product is CATMRGKRTDTQYF.

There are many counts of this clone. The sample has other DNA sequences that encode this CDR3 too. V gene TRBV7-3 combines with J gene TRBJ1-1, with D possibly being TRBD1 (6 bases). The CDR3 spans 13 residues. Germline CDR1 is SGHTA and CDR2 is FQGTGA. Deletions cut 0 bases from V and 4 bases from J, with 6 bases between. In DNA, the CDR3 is TGTGCCAGCAGCTTAACAGGGGGCACTGAAGCTTTCTTT. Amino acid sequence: CASSLTGGTEAFF.

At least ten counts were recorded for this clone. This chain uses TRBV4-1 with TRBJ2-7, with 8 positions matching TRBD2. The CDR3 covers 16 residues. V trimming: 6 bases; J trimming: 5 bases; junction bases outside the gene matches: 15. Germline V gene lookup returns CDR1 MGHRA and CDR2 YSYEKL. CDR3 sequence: CASSLRPGGERDEQYF. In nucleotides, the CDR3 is TGCGCCAGCAGTCTCCGTCCGGGAGGGGAGAGAGACGAGCAGTACTTC.

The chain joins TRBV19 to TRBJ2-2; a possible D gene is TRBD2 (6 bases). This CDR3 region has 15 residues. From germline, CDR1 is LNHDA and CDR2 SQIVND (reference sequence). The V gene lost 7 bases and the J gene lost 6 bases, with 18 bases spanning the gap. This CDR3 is CASKALASSPGELFF. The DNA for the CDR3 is TGTGCCAGTAAGGCACTAGCAAGTTCCCCCGGGGAGCTGTTTTTT.

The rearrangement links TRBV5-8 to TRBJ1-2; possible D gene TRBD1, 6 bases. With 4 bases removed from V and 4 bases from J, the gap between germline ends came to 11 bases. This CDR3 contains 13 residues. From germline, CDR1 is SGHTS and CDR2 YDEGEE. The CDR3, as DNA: TGTGCCAGCAGCCCAGGGGCGGGCTATGGCTACACCTTC. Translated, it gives CASSPGAGYGYTF. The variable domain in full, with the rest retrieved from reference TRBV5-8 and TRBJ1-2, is EAGVTQSPTHLIKTRGQQATLRCSPISGHTSVYWYQQALGLGLQFLLWYDEGEERNRGNFPPRFSGRQFPNYSSELNVNALELEDSALYLCASSPGAGYGYTFGSGTRLTVV.

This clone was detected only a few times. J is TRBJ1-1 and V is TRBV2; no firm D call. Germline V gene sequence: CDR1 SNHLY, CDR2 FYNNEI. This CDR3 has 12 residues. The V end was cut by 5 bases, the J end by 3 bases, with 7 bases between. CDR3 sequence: CASSLHYTEAFF. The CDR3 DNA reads TGTGCCAGCAGTCTCCACTACACTGAAGCTTTCTTT. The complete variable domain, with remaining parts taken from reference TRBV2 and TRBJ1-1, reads EPEVTQTPSHQVTQMGQEVILRCVPISNHLYFYWYRQILGQKVEFLVSFYNNEISEKSEIFDDQFSVERPDGSNFTLKIRSTKLEDSAMYFCASSLHYTEAFFGQGTRLTVV.

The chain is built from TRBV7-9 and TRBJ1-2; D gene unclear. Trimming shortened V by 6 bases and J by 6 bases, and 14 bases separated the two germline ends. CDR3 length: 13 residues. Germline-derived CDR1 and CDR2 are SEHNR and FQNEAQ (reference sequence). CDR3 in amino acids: CASSSDFPHGYTF. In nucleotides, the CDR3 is TGTGCCAGCAGTTCCGACTTCCCTCATGGCTACACCTTC.